This passage covers 8 T cell receptor beta chains from one sample sequenced in a study of blood T cell repertoires in COVID-19 (dated by TCRdb to 2018 to 2021). Library method: the immunoSEQ multiplex PCR assay. TCRdb's version of the immuneACCESS table is confined to in-frame rearrangements and falls short of the full clone set. An unresolved V gene accounts for under half of the shortfall where checked; the remainder is of unknown origin. Present in this sample are around 69,000 clones, roughly 89% of which were seen just once. The ten largest clones add up to around 4.9% of the sample. The sequenced sample consisted of peripheral blood. Receptors originate from a woman between 45 and 60 years old with active COVID-19.

V usage is TRBV29-1 and J usage is TRBJ1-5, with a weak D call TRBD1 (6 bases). The CDR3 runs 13 residues. The germline V gene has CDR1 SQVTM and CDR2 ANQGSEA. Trimming shortened V by 6 bases and J by 5 bases, and 14 bases separated the two germline ends. The CDR3 region is CSVGTYGDQPQHF. DNA of the CDR3: TGCAGCGTCGGGACATATGGGGATCAGCCCCAGCATTTT. The entire variable domain, with the rest obtained from reference TRBV29-1 and TRBJ1-5, is as follows: SAVISQKPSRDICQRGTSLTIQCQVDSQVTMMFWYRQQPGQSLTLIATANQGSEATYESGFVIDKFPISRPNLTFSTLTVSNMSPEDSSIYLCSVGTYGDQPQHFGDGTRLSIL.

This chain uses TRBV11-2 with TRBJ2-5; no firm D call. Germline CDR1 and CDR2: SGHAT and FQNNGV. V was cut by 3 bases and J by 5 bases, with 10 bases left in between. This CDR3 region has 13 residues. The CDR3 DNA is TGTGCCAGCAGCTTTGAACCTGGCGAGACCCAGTACTTC. This codes for CASSFEPGETQYF.

The chain recombines TRBV9 with TRBJ1-2; D is uncertain. The germline CDR1 and CDR2 sequences are SGDLS and YYNGEE. V was trimmed by 0 bases and J by 5 bases, leaving 14 bases between them. This CDR3 is 15 amino acids long. The CDR3 DNA reads TGTGCCAGCAGCGTAGGACTCTCGGAATTTTATGGCTACACCTTC. Protein sequence: CASSVGLSEFYGYTF.

V gene TRBV2 combines with J gene TRBJ1-2; 9 bases line up with TRBD1. The length of the CDR3 is 14 residues. Germline-derived CDR1 and CDR2 are SNHLY and FYNNEI. After removal of 4 bases from V and 8 bases from J, the junction contained 8 bases not matched to a gene. CDR3 in amino acids: CASSGQGEVLGYTF. Written as DNA, the CDR3 is TGTGCCAGCAGTGGACAGGGGGAAGTACTGGGCTACACCTTC.

In DNA form, the CDR3 reads TGCGCCAGCAGCGCCGGACTAGCGGGAGTGAAAGAGACCCAGTACTTC. This sequence encodes CASSAGLAGVKETQYF. The chain carries TRBV5-1 and TRBJ2-5; 13 bases are shared with TRBD2. Germline CDR1 SGHRS, CDR2 YFSETQ. The trim removed 4 bases at V and 3 bases at J, leaving 6 bases unmatched. This CDR3 comprises 16 residues.

The chain is built from TRBV2 and TRBJ2-3, with D possibly TRBD1 on 5 matching bases. Trimming shortened V by 6 bases and J by 1 base, and 11 bases separated the two germline ends. The CDR3 spans 14 residues. Germline CDR1 reads SNHLY; CDR2 reads FYNNEI. In nucleotides, the CDR3 is TGTGCCAGCAGATTCCAGGGCCGCACAGATACGCAGTATTTT. It codes for CASRFQGRTDTQYF.

The chain links TRBV9 to TRBJ2-3, with TRBD2 matching over 8 bases. Germline CDR1 SGDLS, CDR2 YYNGEE. There are 15 residues in the CDR3. The V gene end was trimmed by 0 bases and the J gene end by 5 bases; junction bases not matched to a gene: 5. In DNA, the CDR3 is TGTGCCAGCAGCGTAGTTAGCGGGGCGGGAGATACGCAGTATTTT. It encodes CASSVVSGAGDTQYF.

This clone was detected once. CDR3 nucleotide sequence: TGTGCCAGTAGTTCCCACAGGGCCATAGTCGGCTACACCTTC. It codes for CASSSHRAIVGYTF. The gene calls are TRBV19 and TRBJ1-2, with a possible D match to TRBD1 (6 bases). Per the germline V gene, CDR1 is LNHDA and CDR2 is SQIVND (reference sequence). This CDR3 region has 14 residues. Between the trimmed V and J ends, which lost 5 bases and 8 bases, there was a span of 18 bases. Variable domain in full (rest from reference TRBV19 and TRBJ1-2): DGGITQSPKYLFRKEGQNVTLSCEQNLNHDAMYWYRQDPGQGLRLIYYSQIVNDFQKGDIAEGYSVSREKKESFPLTVTSAQKNPTAFYLCASSSHRAIVGYTFGSGTRLTVV.